This T cell receptor beta chain emerged from a study of blood T cell repertoires in COVID-19. The assay was immunoSEQ multiplex PCR, and TCRdb's table has in-frame clones only and misses some. The sample has some 210,000 clones, 92% seen once. Patients of the Seattle cohort, enrolled during active infection, were followed longitudinally. Input material: peripheral blood. This TCR was recovered from a man aged 60 to 75 with COVID-19, enrolled during active disease.

The CDR3 region is CASSIDPGGSYNEQFF. CDR3 sequence (DNA): TGTGCCAGTAGTATAGATCCGGGTGGCTCCTACAATGAGCAGTTCTTC. V gene TRBV19 combines with J gene TRBJ2-1; D call uncertain. Germline loops: CDR1 LNHDA, CDR2 SQIVND (reference sequence). Trimming took 0 bases from V and 0 from J, leaving 9 bases between them. The CDR3 runs 16 residues.